The source of this T cell receptor beta chain is a study of CD4 T cells in relation to SARS-CoV-2 and coronaviruses. Study-level points and caveats: No crossreactivity against non-spike viral proteins was tested here. Samples before the pandemic and after infection were not matched within any donor.

The CDR3 spans 14 residues. J was trimmed by 6 bases and V by 4 bases; bases with no gene match: 0. Germline-derived CDR1 and CDR2 are MRHNA and SNTAGT. Concerning this clone itself: The target antigen is unknown.

Data came from immunoSEQ multiplex PCR; TCRdb stores just in-frame clones and leaves some out. The sample holds 30,000 to 40,000 clones, roughly 80% seen once. This clonotype was sampled from an adult with COVID-19. Material for sequencing was memory CD4+ T cells from PBMCs, cultured in vitro. V usage is TRBV6-4 and J usage is TRBJ2-1, with TRBD2 matching over 13 bases. This CDR3 is CASSGLAGGNEQFF. CDR3 in DNA: TGTGCCAGCAGTGGACTAGCGGGAGGCAATGAGCAGTTCTTC.